Listed below are T cell receptor beta chains from one sample, sequenced in a study of blood T cell repertoires in COVID-19. Data came from immunoSEQ multiplex PCR; TCRdb stores just in-frame clones and leaves some out. Of a few hundred thousand clones in the sample, about 84% are singletons; the top ten hold roughly an eighth. Material: peripheral blood. These receptors were obtained from an elderly man with acute or convalescent COVID-19. The conserved cysteine and the conserved F or W are not part of the CDR3 here. D genes are given only for firm matches. Rows give clone size only sometimes, using once, few, many, or a class for an expanded clone.

size,V,D,length,CDR3
-,TRBV12-3/TRBV12-4,-,11,ASSPAGGYGYT
-,TRBV19,TRBD2,13,ASRPPSGSRNEQF
-,TRBV28,-,12,ASGITLGQGKWY
-,TRBV9,-,13,ASSPEDGVGHKLF
-,TRBV18,-,11,ASSPPSTDTQY
-,TRBV27,TRBD1,14,ASSPWGQGAPETQY
-,TRBV24-1,TRBD1,13,ATSVGGQGTDTQY
-,TRBV6-2/TRBV6-3,TRBD2,15,ASSSQDKRLAGGEQF
-,TRBV10-1,-,11,ASSRVMDTEAF
-,TRBV6-5,TRBD1,11,ASRTGGDYGYT
-,TRBV19,TRBD1,13,ASSRTGQSSYEQY
-,TRBV7-3,-,11,ASSLEGGGEQY
-,TRBV9,TRBD1,13,ASSVGVQGADTQY
-,TRBV12-5,TRBD1,13,ASGSLTGGRYGYT
-,TRBV12-3/TRBV12-4,TRBD1,11,ASSLTGHYEQY
-,TRBV5-1,TRBD2,14,ASSLFGLAGVDTQY
-,TRBV5-6,-,10,ASSLADQPQH
-,TRBV19,-,10,ASSPTTETQY
-,TRBV6-5,-,13,ASRERTVRNQPQH
once,TRBV7-2,-,12,ASSFPTGSYEQY
-,TRBV27,-,13,ASSAAGTTNYGYT
-,TRBV5-5,TRBD2,15,ASSLGSGLGSYNEQF
-,TRBV5-4,-,13,ASSLEAGADTEAF
-,TRBV25-1,-,12,ASSEFGAQETQY
-,TRBV28,-,9,ASSSPRPQH
once,TRBV28,TRBD1,14,ASSWGAGGGNQPQH
-,TRBV5-1,TRBD2,15,ASSSPPGLDWADTQY
-,TRBV7-9,TRBD2,16,ASSLAHLAGAGGNEQF
once,TRBV11-3,-,11,ASSLGRSETQY
-,TRBV28,-,15,ASILGGGISGNQPQH
-,TRBV10-3,-,14,AISVTGRVKPNEQF
-,TRBV5-4,-,12,ASSFGSSQETQY